This TCR beta chain was obtained from a study of blood T cells in healthy people across ages. A second 7 to 11 cycle PCR used barcoded and J-beta primers. From the 5' RACE reads, TCRdb called clonotypes with MiXCR, one entry per CDR3 protein. The sample shows about 680,000 distinct CDR3 sequences, around half of them seen only once. This clonotype has just a few counts. Germline V gene sequence: CDR1 MNHEY, CDR2 SVGEGT. The CDR3 spans 16 residues. The V and J ends lost 2 bases and 3 bases respectively, with 17 bases between them. The TCR was taken from a woman aged 60-70 years in good health. The sequenced sample consisted of blood. The gene calls are TRBV6-2 or TRBV6-3 and TRBJ2-7; the D gene could be TRBD1 or TRBD2 (5 bases each). Here the CDR3 reads CASSYKGTGSFYEQYF. CDR3 nucleotides: TGTGCCAGCAGTTACAAGGGGACGGGATCTTTCTACGAGCAGTACTTC.